The 8 T cell receptor beta chains in this list originate from one sample, sequenced in a study of identical twins. TCRdb ran MiXCR on the 5' RACE reads and lists one entry per CDR3 protein. This sample has 120,000 to 150,000 distinct CDR3 sequences; roughly 3.5% occur once, and the top ten carry more than 7%. Sequencing input: memory T cells sorted from blood. The receptors were sampled from a man aged 18 to 30 in good health.

This clonotype has ten or more counts. V usage is TRBV6-1 and J usage is TRBJ1-5; 9 bases line up with TRBD1. Germline lookup yields CDR1 MNHNS and CDR2 SASEGT. The CDR3 extends over 15 amino acids. J gave up 7 bases and V 0 bases, and 4 bases lay outside the gene matches. CDR3 in DNA: TGTGCCAGCAGTGAAGCGGGACAGGGTATACAGCCCCAGCATTTT. This translates into CASSEAGQGIQPQHF.

The rearrangement joins TRBV7-8 to TRBJ2-7; 14 nucleotides match TRBD2. CDR3 length: 17 amino acids. The germline V gene has CDR1 SGHVS and CDR2 FQNEAQ. V was pared by 5 bases and J by 3 bases, with 9 bases of the junction left unmatched. CDR3 bases: TGTGCCAGCAGCGCCGGGACTAGCGGGAGCTTCGGCTACGAGCAGTACGTC. This codes for CASSAGTSGSFGYEQYV.

The rearrangement joins TRBV6-1 to TRBJ2-7; TRBD1 aligns across 8 bases. The CDR3 consists of 13 residues. With V trimmed by 3 bases and J by 6 bases, 4 bases remained unmatched. Germline V gives CDR1 MNHNS, CDR2 SASEGT. This CDR3 is CASSDRGLTEQYV. The CDR3 DNA is TGTGCCAGCAGTGACAGGGGGCTTACCGAGCAGTACGTC.

This clonotype was found a few times. CDR3 sequence: CASSQTSNQPQHF. As DNA, the CDR3 is TGTGCCAGCAGCCAAACCAGCAATCAGCCCCAGCATTTT. The gene calls are TRBV7-9 and TRBJ1-5; D gene unclear. CDR1 is SEHNR, CDR2 FQNEAQ, per germline (reference sequence). V was clipped by 5 bases and J by 1 base, with 6 bases between them. This CDR3 spans 13 amino acids.

This clonotype showed up many times. The rearrangement links TRBV12-3 or TRBV12-4 to TRBJ2-3, with D possibly called TRBD1 or TRBD2 (6 bases each). This CDR3 comprises 17 residues. Trimming pared 3 bases from V and 2 bases from J, leaving 18 bases between. CDR3 region: CASSFAFGGQLTDTQYF. The CDR3 DNA follows: TGTGCCAGCAGTTTCGCGTTCGGGGGCCAACTCACAGATACGCAGTATTTT.

There are many counts of this clonotype. The chain couples TRBV5-6 to TRBJ2-3; 7 positions match TRBD1. The CDR3 loop spans 16 amino acids. Trimming at V came to 5 bases and at J to 2 bases, leaving 11 bases not matched to a gene. From germline, CDR1 is SGHDT and CDR2 YYEEEE. Here the CDR3 DNA reads TGTGCCAGCAGTCTACGGGACAGCGCAATCACAGATACGCAGTATTTT. Its translation: CASSLRDSAITDTQYF.

This clonotype was recorded many times. CDR3 bases: TGTGCCAGTAGTAGGGTGGGGTACCAAGAGACCCAGTACTTC. It specifies CASSRVGYQETQYF. V and J are TRBV19 and TRBJ2-5; D gene unclear. The CDR3 runs 14 residues. V was trimmed by 4 bases and J by 0 bases, leaving 9 bases between them. Germline-derived CDR1 and CDR2 are LNHDA and SQIVND (reference sequence).

This clonotype was picked up many times. This sequence joins TRBV11-2 and TRBJ1-6; no clear D. The CDR3 has 15 residues. The V end lost 2 bases, the J end lost 10 bases, and 15 bases lay between the germline ends. Germline assignment: CDR1 SGHAT and CDR2 FQNNGV. The CDR3 loop is CASSLTGGSTSPLHF. Here the CDR3 DNA reads TGTGCCAGCAGCTTAACCGGTGGCAGCACCTCACCCCTCCACTTT.